This TCR beta chain derives from a study of OX40 agonist ivuxolimab in advanced cancers. The assay was immunoSEQ multiplex PCR, and TCRdb's table has in-frame clones only and misses some. The sample contains tens of thousands of clones, roughly 87% of which appear only once. Germline trimming cut 5 bases from V and 4 bases from J; bases unmatched to any gene: 4. CDR1 and CDR2 (germline): SEHNR, FQNEAQ (reference sequence). This CDR3 region has 14 residues. The V call is TRBV7-9, the J call TRBJ2-5; 10 nucleotides agree with TRBD2. The specimen was CD4+ or CD8+ T cells sorted from blood, collected in a trial of the OX40 agonist ivuxolimab. The sequence was obtained from an adult with an advanced solid tumor such as melanoma, head and neck, liver or kidney cancer. This CDR3 is CASSRGLATETQYF. DNA of the CDR3: TGTGCCAGCAGCCGGGGACTAGCGACAGAGACCCAGTACTTC.